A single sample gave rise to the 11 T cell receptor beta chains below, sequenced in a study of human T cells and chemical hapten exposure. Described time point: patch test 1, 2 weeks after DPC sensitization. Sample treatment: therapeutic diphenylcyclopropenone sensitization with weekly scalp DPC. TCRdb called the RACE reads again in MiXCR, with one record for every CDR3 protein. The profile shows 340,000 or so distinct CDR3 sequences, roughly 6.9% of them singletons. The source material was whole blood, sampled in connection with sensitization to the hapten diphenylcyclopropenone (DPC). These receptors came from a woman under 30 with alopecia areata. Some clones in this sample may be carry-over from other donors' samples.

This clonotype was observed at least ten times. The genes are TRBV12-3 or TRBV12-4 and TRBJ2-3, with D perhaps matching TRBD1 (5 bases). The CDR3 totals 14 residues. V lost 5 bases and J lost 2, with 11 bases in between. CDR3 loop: CASSLPGPTDTQYF. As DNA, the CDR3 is TGTGCCAGCAGTCTCCCAGGGCCCACAGATACGCAGTATTTT.

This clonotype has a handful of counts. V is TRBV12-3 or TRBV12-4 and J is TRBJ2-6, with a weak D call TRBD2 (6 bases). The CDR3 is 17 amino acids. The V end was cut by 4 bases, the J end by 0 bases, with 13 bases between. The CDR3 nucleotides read TGTGCCAGCAGTTCCATAAGAGCGGGCTCTGGGGCCAACGTCCTGACTTTC. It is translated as CASSSIRAGSGANVLTF.

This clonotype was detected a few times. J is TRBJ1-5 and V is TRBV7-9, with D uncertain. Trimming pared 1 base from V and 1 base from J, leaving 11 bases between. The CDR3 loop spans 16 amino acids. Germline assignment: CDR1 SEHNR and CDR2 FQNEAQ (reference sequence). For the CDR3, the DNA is TGTGCCAGCAGCTTAGGTTCGGGGTCCAGCAATCAGCCCCAGCATTTT. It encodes CASSLGSGSSNQPQHF.

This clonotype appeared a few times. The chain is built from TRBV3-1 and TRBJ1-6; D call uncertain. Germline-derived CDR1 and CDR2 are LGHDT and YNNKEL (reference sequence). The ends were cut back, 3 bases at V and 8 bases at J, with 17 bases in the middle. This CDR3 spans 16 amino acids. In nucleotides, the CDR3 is TGTGCCAGCAGCCAGCGGGCAATCTTCTTGGATTCACCCCTCCACTTT. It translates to CASSQRAIFLDSPLHF.

The CDR3: CSARAQGLPNEKLFF. In nucleotides, the CDR3 is TGCAGTGCTAGGGCGCAAGGACTCCCTAATGAAAAACTGTTTTTT. The chain combines TRBV20-1 with TRBJ1-4; D is undetermined. This CDR3 is built from 15 residues. Trimming removed 3 bases at V and 3 bases at J, with 14 bases between. CDR1 is DFQATT and CDR2 is SNEGSKA in the germline V gene (reference sequence).

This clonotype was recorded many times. Here the CDR3 reads CASSVAGTVHNQPQHF. CDR3 nucleotides: TGTGCCAGCAGCGTTGCCGGGACAGTCCACAATCAGCCCCAGCATTTT. V gene TRBV7-2 combines with J gene TRBJ1-5; 7 bases are shared with TRBD1. This CDR3 is built from 16 residues. With V trimmed by 5 bases and J by 3 bases, 10 bases remained unmatched. Per the germline V gene, CDR1 is SGHTA and CDR2 is FQGNSA.

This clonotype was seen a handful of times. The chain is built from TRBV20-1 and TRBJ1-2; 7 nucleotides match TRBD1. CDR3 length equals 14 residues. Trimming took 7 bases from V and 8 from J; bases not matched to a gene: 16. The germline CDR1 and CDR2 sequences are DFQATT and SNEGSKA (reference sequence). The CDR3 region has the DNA TGCAGTGTTGAACCGGGACAGACCCCTTACGGCTACACCTTC. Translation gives CSVEPGQTPYGYTF.

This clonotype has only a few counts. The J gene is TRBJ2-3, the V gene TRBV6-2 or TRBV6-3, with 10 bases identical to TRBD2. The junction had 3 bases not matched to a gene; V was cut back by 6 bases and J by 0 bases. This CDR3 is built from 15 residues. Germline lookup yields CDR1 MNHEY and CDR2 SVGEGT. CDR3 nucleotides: TGTGCCAGCAGGAGCGGGGGGGCGAGCACAGATACGCAGTATTTT. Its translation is CASRSGGASTDTQYF.

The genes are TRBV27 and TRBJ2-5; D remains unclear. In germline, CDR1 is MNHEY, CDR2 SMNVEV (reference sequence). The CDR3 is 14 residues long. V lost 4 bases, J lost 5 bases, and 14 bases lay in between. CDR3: CASSSRWRGETQYF. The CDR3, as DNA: TGTGCCAGCAGTTCCCGTTGGCGTGGGGAGACCCAGTACTTC.

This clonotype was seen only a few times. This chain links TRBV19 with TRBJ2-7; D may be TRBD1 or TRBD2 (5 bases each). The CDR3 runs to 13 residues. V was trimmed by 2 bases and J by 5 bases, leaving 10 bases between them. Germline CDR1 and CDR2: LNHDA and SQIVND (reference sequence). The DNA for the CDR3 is TGTGCCAGTAGTATACTCGGGGCCGACGAGCAGTACTTC. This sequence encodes CASSILGADEQYF.

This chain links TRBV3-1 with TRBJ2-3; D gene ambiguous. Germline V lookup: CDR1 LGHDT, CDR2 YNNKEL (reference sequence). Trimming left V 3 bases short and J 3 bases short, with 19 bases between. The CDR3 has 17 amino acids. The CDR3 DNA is TGTGCCAGCAGCCAGGAGTATTTTGTCGGTGGGACAGATACGCAGTATTTT. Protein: CASSQEYFVGGTDTQYF.